This T cell receptor beta chain emerged from a study of control samples from healthy donors and cancer patients. Germline V gene lookup returns CDR1 LNHDA and CDR2 SQIVND (reference sequence). The CDR3 is made up of 13 amino acids. V lost 2 bases, J lost 4 bases, and 8 bases lay in between. Only in-frame clones appear in the TCRdb table, and some are missing; sequencing was by immunoSEQ multiplex PCR. The data hold tens of thousands of clones, with around 93% observed a single time. Sequenced input: PBMCs. The source is a man aged 25-40 years with colorectal cancer. The V call is TRBV19, the J call TRBJ1-2, with D uncertain. The CDR3 region is CASSIRRFYGYTF. The CDR3 bases are TGTGCCAGTAGTATAAGGCGGTTCTATGGCTACACCTTC. The complete variable domain, with remaining parts taken from reference TRBV19 and TRBJ1-2, reads DGGITQSPKYLFRKEGQNVTLSCEQNLNHDAMYWYRQDPGQGLRLIYYSQIVNDFQKGDIAEGYSVSREKKESFPLTVTSAQKNPTAFYLCASSIRRFYGYTFGSGTRLTVV.